The subject of this entry is one TCR beta chain. What it binds is unknown. This specimen comes from a study of cytomegalovirus exposure and HLA in healthy donors. Study-level results: Earlier analysis found most TCR beta V segments productive about 87% or about 30% of the time. In a later analysis, DRB1 alleles had the most associated TCRs; HLA-C alleles the fewest. Sequencing probably produced one cluster of sequence variants that were highly shared. Among TCR sequences, most were rare, though some public TCRs appeared in many donors.

PCR was performed using 60 Vbeta and 13 Jbeta primers. The assay was immunoSEQ multiplex PCR, and TCRdb's table has in-frame clones only and misses some. Altogether 99,000 or so clones are present, 80% to 85% being singletons, with the ten largest covering about 6.9%. Per germline, CDR1 SGHRS and CDR2 YFSETQ. V lost 0 bases to trimming and J lost 2 bases; unmatched junction nucleotides: 4. The CDR3 is 17 amino acids. Material: PBMCs. The chain is built from TRBV5-1 and TRBJ2-3; 12 bases agree with TRBD2. This receptor was obtained from a man under 40 in good health and CMV-seropositive. CDR3 sequence (DNA): TGCGCCAGCAGCTTGGTCGGACTAGCGGGGCTCACAGATACGCAGTATTTT. Residues: CASSLVGLAGLTDTQYF.